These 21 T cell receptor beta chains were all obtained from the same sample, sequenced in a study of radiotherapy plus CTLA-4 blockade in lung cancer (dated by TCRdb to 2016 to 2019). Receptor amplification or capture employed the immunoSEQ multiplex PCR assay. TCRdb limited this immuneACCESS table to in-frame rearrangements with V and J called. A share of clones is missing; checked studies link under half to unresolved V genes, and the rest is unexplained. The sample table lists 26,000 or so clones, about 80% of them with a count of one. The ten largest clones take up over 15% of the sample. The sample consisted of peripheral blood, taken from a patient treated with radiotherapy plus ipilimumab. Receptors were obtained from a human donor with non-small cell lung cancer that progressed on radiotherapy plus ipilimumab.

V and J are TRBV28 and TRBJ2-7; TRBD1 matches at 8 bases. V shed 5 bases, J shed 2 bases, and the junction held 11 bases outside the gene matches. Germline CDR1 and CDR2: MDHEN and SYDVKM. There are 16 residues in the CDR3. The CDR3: CASSAPGQGNPYEQYF. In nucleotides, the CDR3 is TGTGCCAGCAGTGCTCCCGGACAGGGCAATCCCTACGAGCAGTACTTC.

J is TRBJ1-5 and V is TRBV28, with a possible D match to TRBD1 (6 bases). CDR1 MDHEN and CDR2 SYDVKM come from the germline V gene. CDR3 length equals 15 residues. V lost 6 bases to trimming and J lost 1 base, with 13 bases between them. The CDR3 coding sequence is TGTGCCAGCAGCCCCGGGACACCGAGCAATCAGCCCCAGCATTTT. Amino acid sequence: CASSPGTPSNQPQHF.

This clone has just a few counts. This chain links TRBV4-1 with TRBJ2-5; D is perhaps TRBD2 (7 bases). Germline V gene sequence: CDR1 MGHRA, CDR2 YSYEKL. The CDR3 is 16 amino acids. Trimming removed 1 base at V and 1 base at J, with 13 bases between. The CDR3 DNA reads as TGCGCCAGCAGCCAAGTTAGGGCGGGGGCCCAAGAGACCCAGTACTTC. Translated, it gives CASSQVRAGAQETQYF.

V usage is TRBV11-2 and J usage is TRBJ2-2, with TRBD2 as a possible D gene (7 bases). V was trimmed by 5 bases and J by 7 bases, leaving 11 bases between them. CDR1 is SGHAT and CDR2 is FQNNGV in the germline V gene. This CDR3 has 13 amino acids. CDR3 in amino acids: CASSLGGRGELFF. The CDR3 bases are TGTGCCAGCAGCCTCGGGGGGCGCGGGGAGCTGTTTTTT.

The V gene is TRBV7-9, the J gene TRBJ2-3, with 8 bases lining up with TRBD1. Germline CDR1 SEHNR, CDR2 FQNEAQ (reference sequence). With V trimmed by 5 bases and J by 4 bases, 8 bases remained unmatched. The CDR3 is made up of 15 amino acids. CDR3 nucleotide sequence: TGTGCCAGCAGCCTGGGACAGGTAAACTCAGATACGCAGTATTTT. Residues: CASSLGQVNSDTQYF.

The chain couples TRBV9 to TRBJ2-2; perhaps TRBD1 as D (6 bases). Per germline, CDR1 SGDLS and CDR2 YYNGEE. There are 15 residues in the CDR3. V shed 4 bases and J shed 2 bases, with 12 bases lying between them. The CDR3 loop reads CASSPSTGNTGELFF. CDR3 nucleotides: TGTGCCAGCAGCCCGTCGACAGGCAACACCGGGGAGCTGTTTTTT.

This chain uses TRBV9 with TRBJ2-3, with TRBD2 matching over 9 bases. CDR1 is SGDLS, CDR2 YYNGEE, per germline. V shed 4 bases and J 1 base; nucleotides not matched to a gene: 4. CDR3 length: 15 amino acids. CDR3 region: CASSISGGRTDTQYF. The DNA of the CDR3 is TGTGCCAGCAGCATTAGCGGGGGCCGCACAGATACGCAGTATTTT.

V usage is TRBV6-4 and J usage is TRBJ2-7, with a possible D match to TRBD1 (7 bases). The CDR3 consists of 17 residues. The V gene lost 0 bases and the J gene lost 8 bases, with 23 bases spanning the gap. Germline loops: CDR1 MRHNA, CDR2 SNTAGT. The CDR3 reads CASSDSIKDRRDLKQYF. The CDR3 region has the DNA TGTGCCAGCAGTGACTCGATAAAGGACAGGAGGGATCTGAAGCAGTACTTC.

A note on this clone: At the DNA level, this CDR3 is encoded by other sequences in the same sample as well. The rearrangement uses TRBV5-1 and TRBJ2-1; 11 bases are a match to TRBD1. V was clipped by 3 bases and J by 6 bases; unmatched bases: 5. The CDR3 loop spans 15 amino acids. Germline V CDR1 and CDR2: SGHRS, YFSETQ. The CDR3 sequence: CASSSGQGVSNEQFF. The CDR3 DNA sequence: TGCGCCAGCAGCTCGGGACAGGGGGTTAGCAATGAGCAGTTCTTC. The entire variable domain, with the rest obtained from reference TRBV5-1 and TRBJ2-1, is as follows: KAGVTQTPRYLIKTRGQQVTLSCSPISGHRSVSWYQQTPGQGLQFLFEYFSETQRNKGNFPGRFSGRQFSNSRSEMNVSTLELGDSALYLCASSSGQGVSNEQFFGPGTRLTVL.

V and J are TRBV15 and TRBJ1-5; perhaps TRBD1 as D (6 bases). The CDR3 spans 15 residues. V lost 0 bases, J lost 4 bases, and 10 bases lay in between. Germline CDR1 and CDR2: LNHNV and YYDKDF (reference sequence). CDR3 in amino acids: CATSRDGTTNQPQHF. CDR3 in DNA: TGTGCCACCAGCAGAGACGGGACAACAAATCAGCCCCAGCATTTT. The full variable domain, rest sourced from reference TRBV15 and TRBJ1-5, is DAMVIQNPRYQVTQFGKPVTLSCSQTLNHNVMYWYQQKSSQAPKLLFHYYDKDFNNEADTPDNFQSRRPNTSFCFLDIRSPGLGDTAMYLCATSRDGTTNQPQHFGDGTRLSIL.

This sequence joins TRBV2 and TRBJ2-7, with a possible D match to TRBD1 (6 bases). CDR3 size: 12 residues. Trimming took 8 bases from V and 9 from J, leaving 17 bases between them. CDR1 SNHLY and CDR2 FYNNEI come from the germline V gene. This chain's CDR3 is CASAGEDRRQYF. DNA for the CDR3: TGTGCCAGCGCCGGGGAAGACAGGAGGCAGTACTTC.

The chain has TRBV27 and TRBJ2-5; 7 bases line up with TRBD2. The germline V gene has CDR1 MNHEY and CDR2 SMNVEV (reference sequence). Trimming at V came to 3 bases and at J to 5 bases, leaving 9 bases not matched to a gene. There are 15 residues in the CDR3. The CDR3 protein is CASSLGGSRGETQYF. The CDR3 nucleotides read TGTGCCAGCAGTTTGGGCGGGAGCCGGGGGGAGACCCAGTACTTC.

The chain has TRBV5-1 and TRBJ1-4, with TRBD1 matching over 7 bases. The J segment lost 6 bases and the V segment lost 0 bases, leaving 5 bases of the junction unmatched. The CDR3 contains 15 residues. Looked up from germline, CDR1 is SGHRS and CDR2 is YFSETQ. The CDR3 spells CASSLEGQVDEKLFF. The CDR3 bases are TGCGCCAGCAGCTTGGAAGGACAGGTCGATGAAAAACTGTTTTTT.

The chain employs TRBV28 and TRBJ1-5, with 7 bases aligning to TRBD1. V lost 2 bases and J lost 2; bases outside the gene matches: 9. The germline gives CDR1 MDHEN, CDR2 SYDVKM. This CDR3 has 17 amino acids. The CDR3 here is CASSLPPGGTGNQPQHF. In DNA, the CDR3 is TGTGCCAGCAGTTTACCTCCGGGGGGGACAGGCAATCAGCCCCAGCATTTT.

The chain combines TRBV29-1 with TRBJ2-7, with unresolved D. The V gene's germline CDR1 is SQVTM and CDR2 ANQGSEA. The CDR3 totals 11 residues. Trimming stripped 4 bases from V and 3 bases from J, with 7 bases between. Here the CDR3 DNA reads TGCAGCGTTGGGACGGGCTACGAGCAGTACTTC. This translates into CSVGTGYEQYF.

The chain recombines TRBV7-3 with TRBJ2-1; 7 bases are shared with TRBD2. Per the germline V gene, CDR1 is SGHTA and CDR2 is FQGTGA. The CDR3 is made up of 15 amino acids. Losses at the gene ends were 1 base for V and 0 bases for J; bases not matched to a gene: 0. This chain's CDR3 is CASSLSGGSYNEQFF. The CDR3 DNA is TGTGCCAGCAGCTTAAGCGGGGGCTCCTACAATGAGCAGTTCTTC.

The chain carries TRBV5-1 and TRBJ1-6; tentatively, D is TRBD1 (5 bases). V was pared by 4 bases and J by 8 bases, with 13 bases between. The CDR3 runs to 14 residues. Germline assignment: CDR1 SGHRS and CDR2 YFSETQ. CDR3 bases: TGCGCCAGCAGCCGATCGGGACTAGATTCACCCCTCCACTTT. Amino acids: CASSRSGLDSPLHF.

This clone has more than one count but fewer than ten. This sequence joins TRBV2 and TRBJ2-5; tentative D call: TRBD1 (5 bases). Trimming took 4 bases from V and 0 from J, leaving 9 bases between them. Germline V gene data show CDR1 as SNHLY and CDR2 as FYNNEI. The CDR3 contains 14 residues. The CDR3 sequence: CASSGDRHQETQYF. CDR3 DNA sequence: TGTGCCAGCAGTGGAGACAGACACCAAGAGACCCAGTACTTC.

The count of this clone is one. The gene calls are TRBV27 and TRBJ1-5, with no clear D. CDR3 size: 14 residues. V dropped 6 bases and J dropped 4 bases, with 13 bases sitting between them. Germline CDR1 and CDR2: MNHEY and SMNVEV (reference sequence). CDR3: CASSPRGNNQPQHF. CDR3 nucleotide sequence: TGTGCCAGCAGCCCGAGAGGGAATAATCAGCCCCAGCATTTT.

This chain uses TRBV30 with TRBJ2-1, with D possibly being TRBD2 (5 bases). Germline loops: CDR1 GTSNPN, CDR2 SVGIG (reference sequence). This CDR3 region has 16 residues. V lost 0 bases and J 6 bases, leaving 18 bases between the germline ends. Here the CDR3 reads CAWSVPRGSSGNEQFF. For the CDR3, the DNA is TGTGCCTGGAGTGTACCGCGAGGGTCCTCGGGCAATGAGCAGTTCTTC.

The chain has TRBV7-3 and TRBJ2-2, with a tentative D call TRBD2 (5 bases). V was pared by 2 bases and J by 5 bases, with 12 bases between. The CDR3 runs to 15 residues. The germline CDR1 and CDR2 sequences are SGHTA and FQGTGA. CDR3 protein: CASSLGLARTGELFF. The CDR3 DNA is TGTGCCAGCAGCTTAGGGCTAGCCCGAACCGGGGAGCTGTTTTTT.